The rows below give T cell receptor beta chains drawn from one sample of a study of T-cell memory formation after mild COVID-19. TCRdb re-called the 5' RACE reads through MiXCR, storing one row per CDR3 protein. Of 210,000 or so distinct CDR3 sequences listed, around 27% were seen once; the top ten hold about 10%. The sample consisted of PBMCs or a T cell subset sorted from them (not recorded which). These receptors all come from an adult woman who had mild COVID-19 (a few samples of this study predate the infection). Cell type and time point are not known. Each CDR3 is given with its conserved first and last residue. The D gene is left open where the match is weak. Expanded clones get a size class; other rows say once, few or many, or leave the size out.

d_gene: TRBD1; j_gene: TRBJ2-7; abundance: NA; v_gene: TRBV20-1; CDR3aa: CSARQGASYEQYF; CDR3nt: TGCAGTGCCCGACAGGGGGCGTCCTACGAGCAGTACTTC
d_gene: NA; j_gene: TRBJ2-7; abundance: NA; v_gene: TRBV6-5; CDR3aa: CASSYSPPGSSYEQYF; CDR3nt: TGTGCCAGCAGTTATAGCCCACCGGGGAGCTCCTACGAGCAGTACTTC
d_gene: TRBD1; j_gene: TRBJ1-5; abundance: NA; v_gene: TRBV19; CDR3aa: CASKDRGNQPQHF; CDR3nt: TGTGCCAGCAAGGACAGGGGCAATCAGCCCCAGCATTTT
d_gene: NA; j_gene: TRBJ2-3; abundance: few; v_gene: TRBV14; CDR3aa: CASSQDDYPNLSTDTQYF; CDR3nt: TGTGCCAGCAGCCAAGATGACTATCCGAACCTCAGCACAGATACGCAGTATTTT
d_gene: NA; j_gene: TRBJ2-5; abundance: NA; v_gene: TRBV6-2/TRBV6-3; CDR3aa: CASSYGRTQETQYF; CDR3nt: TGTGCCAGCAGTTACGGACGGACCCAAGAGACCCAGTACTTC
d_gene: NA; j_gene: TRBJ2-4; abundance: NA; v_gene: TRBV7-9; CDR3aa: CASSFYGSNIQYF; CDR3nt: TGTGCCAGCAGCTTTTACGGGAGTAACATTCAGTACTTC
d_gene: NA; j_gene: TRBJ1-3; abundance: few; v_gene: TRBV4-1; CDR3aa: CASSQDAGSRRLGGNTIYF; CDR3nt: TGCGCCAGCAGCCAGGATGCAGGGAGTCGGAGGCTTGGTGGAAACACCATATATTTT
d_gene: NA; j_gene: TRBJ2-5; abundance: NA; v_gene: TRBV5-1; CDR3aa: CASSLEGLRGETQYF; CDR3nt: TGCGCCAGCAGCTTGGAAGGGTTAAGAGGGGAGACCCAGTACTTC
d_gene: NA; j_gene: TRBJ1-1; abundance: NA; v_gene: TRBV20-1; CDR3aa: CSASRDGGGTEAFF; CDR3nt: TGCAGTGCTTCCAGGGACGGCGGTGGCACTGAAGCTTTCTTT
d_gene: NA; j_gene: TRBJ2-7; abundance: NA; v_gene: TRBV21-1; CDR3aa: CASNRPSSAPYEQYF; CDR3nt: TGTGCCAGCAACCGCCCCAGCAGTGCCCCCTACGAGCAGTACTTC
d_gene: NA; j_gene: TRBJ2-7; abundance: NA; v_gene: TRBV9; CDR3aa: CASSVASGHYEQYF; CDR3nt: TGTGCCAGCAGCGTAGCTTCAGGCCACTACGAGCAGTACTTC
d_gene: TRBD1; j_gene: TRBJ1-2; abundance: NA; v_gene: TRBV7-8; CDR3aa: CASSLEGQGYYGYTF; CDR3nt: TGTGCCAGCAGCTTAGAGGGACAGGGGTACTATGGCTACACCTTC
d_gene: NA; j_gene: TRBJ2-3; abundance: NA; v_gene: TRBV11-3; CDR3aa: CASSVGSLLTDTQYF; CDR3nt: TGTGCCAGCAGCGTGGGTTCGCTACTTACAGATACGCAGTATTTT
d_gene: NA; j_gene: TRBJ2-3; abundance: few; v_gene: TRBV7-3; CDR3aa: CASSPGADTDTQYF; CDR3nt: TGTGCCAGCAGCCCAGGTGCAGACACAGATACGCAGTATTTT
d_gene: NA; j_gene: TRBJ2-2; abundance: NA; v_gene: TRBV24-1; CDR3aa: CAIEASAGELFF; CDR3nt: TGTGCCATTGAGGCTAGTGCCGGGGAGCTGTTTTTT
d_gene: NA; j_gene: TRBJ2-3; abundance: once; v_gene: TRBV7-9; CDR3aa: CASSGGGSRDTQYF; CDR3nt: TGTGCCAGCAGCGGAGGTGGGTCACGCGATACGCAGTATTTT
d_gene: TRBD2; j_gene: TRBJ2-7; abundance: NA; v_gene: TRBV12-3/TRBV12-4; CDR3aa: CASSLGTSGLYEQYF; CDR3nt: TGTGCCAGCAGTCTCGGGACTAGCGGCCTCTACGAGCAGTACTTC
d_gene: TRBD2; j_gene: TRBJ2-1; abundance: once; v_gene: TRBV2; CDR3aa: CASRPTSGSVYNEQFF; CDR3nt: TGTGCCAGCAGGCCGACTAGCGGGAGTGTCTACAATGAGCAGTTCTTC
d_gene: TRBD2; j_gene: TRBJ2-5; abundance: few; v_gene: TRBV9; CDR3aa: CASSPPGTSTETQYF; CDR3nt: TGTGCCAGCAGCCCCCCCGGGACTAGTACAGAGACCCAGTACTTC
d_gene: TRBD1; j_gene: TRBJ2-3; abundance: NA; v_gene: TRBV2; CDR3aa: CASSRDRGGSDTQYF; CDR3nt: TGTGCCAGCAGTCGGGACAGGGGGGGGTCAGATACGCAGTATTTT
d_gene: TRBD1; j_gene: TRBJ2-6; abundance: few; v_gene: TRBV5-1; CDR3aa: CASSLAGQGAGGANVLTF; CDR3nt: TGCGCCAGCAGCTTGGCCGGACAGGGGGCTGGTGGGGCCAACGTCCTGACTTTC
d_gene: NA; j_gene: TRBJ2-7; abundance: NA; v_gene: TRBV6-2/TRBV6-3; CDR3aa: CASSYLTRGEQYF; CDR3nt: TGTGCCAGCAGTTACTTGACGCGCGGGGAGCAGTACTTC
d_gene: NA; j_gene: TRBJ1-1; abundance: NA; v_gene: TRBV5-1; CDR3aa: CASSSERHLEAFF; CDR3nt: TGCGCCAGCAGCTCGGAAAGACACCTTGAAGCTTTCTTT
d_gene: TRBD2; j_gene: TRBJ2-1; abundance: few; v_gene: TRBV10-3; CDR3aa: CAISDPGLAGVEYNEQFF; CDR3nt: TGTGCCATCAGTGACCCGGGACTAGCGGGAGTAGAGTACAATGAGCAGTTCTTC
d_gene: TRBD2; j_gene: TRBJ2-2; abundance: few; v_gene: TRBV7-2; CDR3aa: CASSHGLAGVSTGELFF; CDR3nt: TGTGCCAGCAGCCACGGACTAGCGGGAGTATCCACCGGGGAGCTGTTTTTT
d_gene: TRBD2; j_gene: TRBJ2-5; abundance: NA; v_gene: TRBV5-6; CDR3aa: CASSPTSEETQYF; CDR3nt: TGTGCCAGCAGCCCCACTAGCGAAGAGACCCAGTACTTC
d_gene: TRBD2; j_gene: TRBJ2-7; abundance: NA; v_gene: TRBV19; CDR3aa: CASAEGLAGGNMYEQYF; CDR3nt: TGTGCCAGTGCCGAGGGTCTAGCGGGAGGTAATATGTACGAGCAGTACTTC
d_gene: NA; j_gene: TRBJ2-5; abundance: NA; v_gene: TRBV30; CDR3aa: CAWSQGHSRGQETQYF; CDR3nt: TGTGCCTGGAGTCAAGGACACTCTCGGGGGCAAGAGACCCAGTACTTC
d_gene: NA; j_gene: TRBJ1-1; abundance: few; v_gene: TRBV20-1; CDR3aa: CSARDGSLNTEAFF; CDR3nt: TGCAGTGCTAGGGATGGGTCTTTAAACACTGAAGCTTTCTTT
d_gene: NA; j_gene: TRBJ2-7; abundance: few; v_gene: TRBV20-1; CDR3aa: CSAKGRGRGYEQYF; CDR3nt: TGCAGTGCTAAGGGGAGGGGGCGAGGCTACGAGCAGTACTTC
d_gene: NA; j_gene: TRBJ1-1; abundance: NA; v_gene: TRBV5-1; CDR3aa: CASSLPANTEAFF; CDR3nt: TGCGCCAGCAGCTTGCCTGCGAACACTGAAGCTTTCTTT
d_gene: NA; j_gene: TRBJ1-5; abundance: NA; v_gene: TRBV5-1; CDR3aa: CASSLGGFGQPQHF; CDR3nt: TGCGCCAGCAGCTTGGGGGGTTTTGGTCAGCCCCAGCATTTT
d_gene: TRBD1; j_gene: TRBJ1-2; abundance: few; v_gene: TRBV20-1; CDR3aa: CSARDKGQVKGYTF; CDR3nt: TGCAGTGCTAGAGATAAGGGACAGGTGAAAGGCTACACCTTC
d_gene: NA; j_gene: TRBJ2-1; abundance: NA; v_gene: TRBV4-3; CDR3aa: CASSQEGSGPPNEQFF; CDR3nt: TGCGCCAGCAGCCAAGAAGGCAGCGGACCCCCCAATGAGCAGTTCTTC
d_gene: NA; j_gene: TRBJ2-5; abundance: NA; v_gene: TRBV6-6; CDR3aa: CASSYNALAGETQYF; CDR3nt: TGTGCCAGCAGTTACAATGCGCTAGCCGGGGAGACCCAGTACTTC
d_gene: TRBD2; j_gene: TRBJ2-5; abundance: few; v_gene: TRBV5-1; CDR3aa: CASSLEGRGLQETQYF; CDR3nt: TGCGCCAGCAGCTTGGAGGGGAGGGGACTCCAAGAGACCCAGTACTTC
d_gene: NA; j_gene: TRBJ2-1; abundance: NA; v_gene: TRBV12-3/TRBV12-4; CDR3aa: CASKPGSSYNEQFF; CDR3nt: TGTGCCAGCAAGCCGGGAAGCTCCTACAATGAGCAGTTCTTC
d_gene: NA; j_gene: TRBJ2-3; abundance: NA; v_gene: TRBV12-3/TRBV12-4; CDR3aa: CASSLNPRVNTQYF; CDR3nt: TGTGCCAGCAGTTTGAATCCCCGGGTGAATACGCAGTATTTT
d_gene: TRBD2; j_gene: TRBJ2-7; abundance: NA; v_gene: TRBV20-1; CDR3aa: CSARPGLAGVEQYF; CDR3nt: TGCAGTGCTAGGCCGGGACTAGCGGGGGTCGAGCAGTACTTC
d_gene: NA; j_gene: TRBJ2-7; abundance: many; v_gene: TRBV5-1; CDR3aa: CASSTTGGYEQYF; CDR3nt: TGCGCCAGCAGCACCACCGGGGGATACGAGCAGTACTTC
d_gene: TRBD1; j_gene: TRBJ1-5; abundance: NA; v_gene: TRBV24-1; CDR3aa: CATQGQGNQPQHF; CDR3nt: TGTGCCACGCAGGGACAGGGCAATCAGCCCCAGCATTTT
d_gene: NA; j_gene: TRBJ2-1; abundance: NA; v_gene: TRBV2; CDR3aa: CASSVDSKGWDNEQFF; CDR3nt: TGTGCCAGCAGTGTTGATAGCAAGGGGTGGGACAATGAGCAGTTCTTC
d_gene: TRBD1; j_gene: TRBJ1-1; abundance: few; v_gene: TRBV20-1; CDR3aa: CSASSPGQGILNTEAFF; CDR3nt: TGCAGTGCTTCTTCCCCGGGACAGGGGATTCTGAACACTGAAGCTTTCTTT
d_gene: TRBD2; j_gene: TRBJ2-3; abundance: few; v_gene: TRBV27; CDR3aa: CASSLKTSGGYTQYF; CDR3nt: TGTGCCAGCAGTTTGAAGACTAGCGGGGGGTATACGCAGTATTTT
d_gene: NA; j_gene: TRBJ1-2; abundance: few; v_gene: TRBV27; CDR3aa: CASSLFGGYGYTF; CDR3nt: TGTGCCAGCAGTTTATTTGGGGGCTATGGCTACACCTTC
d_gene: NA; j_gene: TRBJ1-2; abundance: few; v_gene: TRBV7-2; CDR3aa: CASSSTQSKQGRGYTF; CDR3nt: TGTGCCAGCAGCTCAACCCAATCTAAACAGGGTCGGGGCTACACCTTC
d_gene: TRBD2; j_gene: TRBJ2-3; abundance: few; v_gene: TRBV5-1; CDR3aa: CASSPGLGITDTQYF; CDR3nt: TGCGCCAGCAGCCCCGGACTAGGGATCACAGATACGCAGTATTTT
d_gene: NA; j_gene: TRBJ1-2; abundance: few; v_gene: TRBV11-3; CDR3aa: CASSLEVAGGYTF; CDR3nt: TGTGCCAGCAGCTTAGAGGTTGCCGGTGGCTACACCTTC
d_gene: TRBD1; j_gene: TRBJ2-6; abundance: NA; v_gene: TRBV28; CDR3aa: CASRGTATRGFAGANVLTF; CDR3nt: TGTGCCAGCAGGGGGACAGCCACCCGAGGGTTTGCTGGGGCCAACGTCCTGACTTTC
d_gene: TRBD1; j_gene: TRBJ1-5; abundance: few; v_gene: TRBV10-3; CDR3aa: CAISGNRGNQPQHF; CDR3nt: TGTGCCATCAGTGGGAACAGGGGGAATCAGCCCCAGCATTTT
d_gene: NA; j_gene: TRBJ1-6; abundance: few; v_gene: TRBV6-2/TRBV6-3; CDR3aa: CASKGTGTLNSPLHF; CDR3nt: TGTGCCAGCAAGGGAACCGGGACATTGAATTCACCCCTCCACTTT
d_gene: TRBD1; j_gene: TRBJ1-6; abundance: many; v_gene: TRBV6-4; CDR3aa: CASSPGQGNSPLHF; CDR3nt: TGTGCCAGCAGCCCCGGACAGGGGAATTCACCCCTCCACTTT
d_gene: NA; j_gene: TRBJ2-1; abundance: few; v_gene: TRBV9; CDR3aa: CASSVGSSINEQFF; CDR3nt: TGTGCCAGCAGCGTAGGTTCTAGCATAAATGAGCAGTTCTTC
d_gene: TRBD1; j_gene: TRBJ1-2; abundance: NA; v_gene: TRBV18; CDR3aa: CASSAGQGAYGYTF; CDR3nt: TGTGCCAGCTCGGCGGGACAGGGGGCTTATGGCTACACCTTC